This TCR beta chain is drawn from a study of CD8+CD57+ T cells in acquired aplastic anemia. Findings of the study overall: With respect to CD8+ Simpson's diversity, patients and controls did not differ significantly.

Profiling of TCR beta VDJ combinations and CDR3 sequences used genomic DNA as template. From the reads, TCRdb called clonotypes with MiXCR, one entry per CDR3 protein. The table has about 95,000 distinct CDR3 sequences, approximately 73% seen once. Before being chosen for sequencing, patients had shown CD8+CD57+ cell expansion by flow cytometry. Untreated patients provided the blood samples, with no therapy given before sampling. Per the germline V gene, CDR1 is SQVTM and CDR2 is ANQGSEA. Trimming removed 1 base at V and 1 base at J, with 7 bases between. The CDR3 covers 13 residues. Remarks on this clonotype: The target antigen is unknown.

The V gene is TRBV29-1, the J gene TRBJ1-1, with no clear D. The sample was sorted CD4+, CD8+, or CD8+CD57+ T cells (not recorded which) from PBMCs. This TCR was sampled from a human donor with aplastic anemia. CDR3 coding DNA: TGCAGCGTTGAAGGGACGAAGAACACTGAAGCTTTCTTT. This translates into CSVEGTKNTEAFF.